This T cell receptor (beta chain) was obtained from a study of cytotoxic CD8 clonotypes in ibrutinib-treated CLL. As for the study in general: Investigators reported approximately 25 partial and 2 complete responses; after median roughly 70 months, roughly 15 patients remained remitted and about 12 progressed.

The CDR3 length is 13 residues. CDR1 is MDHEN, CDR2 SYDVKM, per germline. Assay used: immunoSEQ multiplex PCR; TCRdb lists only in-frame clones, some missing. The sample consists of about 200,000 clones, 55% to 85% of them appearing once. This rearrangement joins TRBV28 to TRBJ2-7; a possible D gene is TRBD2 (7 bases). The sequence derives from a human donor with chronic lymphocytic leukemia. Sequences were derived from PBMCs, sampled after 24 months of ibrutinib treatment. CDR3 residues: CATGGGSTHEQYF. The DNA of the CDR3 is TGTGCTACGGGGGGCGGGAGTACCCACGAGCAGTACTTC.